This TCR beta chain was profiled in a study of blood T cells in healthy people across ages. The use of a sample-barcoded 5' primer and a J-beta primer mix characterized a second PCR of about 6 to 11 cycles. Via MiXCR, TCRdb re-called the 5' RACE reads, giving one row per CDR3 protein. The table lists about 570,000 distinct CDR3 sequences, roughly a quarter of them singletons. At least ten counts were recorded for this clonotype. CDR3 length: 14 residues. With 3 bases removed from V and 7 bases from J, the gap between germline ends came to 10 bases. Germline V gives CDR1 SGHTA, CDR2 FQGNSA. The data were also submitted as part of a second study, on T cells of mothers and their children.

The chain employs TRBV7-2 and TRBJ1-6, with a tentative D call TRBD1 (5 bases). Sequencing used blood. The clonotype was recovered from a boy aged 2 to 10 in good health. Here the CDR3 reads CASSFWGGNSPLHF. The CDR3 coding sequence is TGTGCCAGCAGCTTTTGGGGGGGGAATTCACCCCTCCACTTT.